This T cell receptor beta chain was found in a study of molecular identifiers for immune sequencing clone quantification. TCRdb re-called the PCR reads through MiXCR, storing one row per CDR3 protein. The table has some 650,000 distinct CDR3 sequences, about 20% seen once. The authors sorted naive CD8 T cells as CD8+CD4-CCR7+CD45RA+. The J segment lost 4 bases and the V segment lost 2 bases, leaving 6 bases of the junction unmatched. Per the germline V gene, CDR1 is MGHRA and CDR2 is YSYEKL. The CDR3 has 16 amino acids. This clonotype originated in a human donor in good health. Some libraries in this study had Jurkat cell RNA spiked in. J is TRBJ2-7 and V is TRBV4-1; 12 bases line up with TRBD2. Sequencing used naive CD8+ T cells from blood, with Jurkat cell RNA spiked in. The sample's subset: FACS-sorted CD8+CD4-CCR7+CD45RA+ naive T cells. The CDR3 DNA reads as TGCGCCAGCAGCCAACGACTAGCGGGAGTGATTTACGAGCAGTACTTC. It yields the protein CASSQRLAGVIYEQYF.